What follows is one TCR beta chain and its context. The method was immunoSEQ multiplex PCR; TCRdb's version includes in-frame clones alone and lacks a portion of them. Seen here are 200,000 to 300,000 clones, over 75% observed once, and the top ten hold about 0.65%. The data were taken from a study of blood T cell repertoires in COVID-19. The length of the CDR3 is 13 residues. Germline V gene data show CDR1 as SQVTM and CDR2 as ANQGSEA. V lost 2 bases to trimming and J lost 6 bases; unmatched junction nucleotides: 4. The sequence came from a human donor in a cohort sampled during active COVID-19. The specimen was peripheral blood. The chain combines TRBV29-1 with TRBJ1-1, with 9 bases lining up with TRBD1. The CDR3 coding sequence is TGCAGCGTTGAACCGGGACAGGGTCCTGAAGCTTTCTTT. It encodes CSVEPGQGPEAFF.